Shown below are 18 T cell receptor beta chains from a single sample sequenced in a study of shared clonotypes between healthy human individuals. Profiling relied on immunoSEQ multiplex PCR, and the TCRdb table lists in-frame clones only, not all of them. The table has 1,500,000 or so clones, around 95% seen once. The sample taken for sequencing was naive CD4+ T cells sorted from blood. Subset in this sample: CD45RA+ positively selected. The receptor source for this set is a man aged 25-45 years in good health.

V and J are TRBV20-1 and TRBJ2-1, with D perhaps matching TRBD2 (5 bases). CDR1 is DFQATT and CDR2 is SNEGSKA in the germline V gene (reference sequence). Trimming stripped 0 bases from V and 14 bases from J, with 11 bases between. This CDR3 has 11 amino acids. The CDR3 DNA reads as TGCAGTGCTAGAGATAACAACGGGGAGTTCTTC. Translation: CSARDNNGEFF.

The V and J genes are TRBV7-2 and TRBJ2-2; D is possibly TRBD2 (6 bases). Germline CDR1 SGHTA, CDR2 FQGNSA. This CDR3 contains 15 residues. V lost 2 bases to trimming and J lost 5 bases, with 12 bases between them. Written as DNA, the CDR3 is TGTGCCAGCAGCTTAAGGAGGGCGGGTACCGGGGAGCTGTTTTTT. The encoded protein is CASSLRRAGTGELFF.

The chain is built from TRBV10-3 and TRBJ2-7; 10 positions match TRBD2. The junction had 15 bases not matched to a gene; V was cut back by 10 bases and J by 0 bases. Germline assignment: CDR1 ENHRY and CDR2 SYGVKD. The CDR3 sequence is 17 residues long. This chain's CDR3 is CATKKGLAGANSYEQYF. CDR3 DNA sequence: TGTGCCACGAAGAAGGGGCTAGCGGGAGCTAACTCCTACGAGCAGTACTTC.

The chain joins TRBV10-2 to TRBJ2-1; unclear D gene. The CDR3 totals 11 residues. Trimming took off 7 bases at V and 7 bases at J, with 8 bases between the two ends. The V gene's germline CDR1 is WSHSY and CDR2 SAAADI. CDR3 nucleotide sequence: TGCGCCAGCACGAGTAGGAATGAGCAGTTCTTC. Translating gives CASTSRNEQFF.

The chain combines TRBV6-5 with TRBJ1-2, with D perhaps matching TRBD1 (5 bases). There are 15 residues in the CDR3. V lost 0 bases, J lost 8 bases, and 16 bases lay in between. Germline V lookup: CDR1 MNHEY, CDR2 SVGAGI. The CDR3 sequence is CASSYSRDGLRGYTF. CDR3 nucleotides: TGTGCCAGCAGTTACTCGCGGGACGGCCTAAGAGGCTACACCTTC.

This chain uses TRBV5-5 with TRBJ1-2; 8 positions agree with TRBD1. Germline-derived CDR1 and CDR2 are SGHKS and YYEKEE (reference sequence). This CDR3 comprises 14 residues. V dropped 4 bases and J dropped 5; count of bases not matched to a gene: 7. Here the CDR3 DNA reads TGTGCCAGCAGCCGACAGGGGAGTGGGTATGGCTACACCTTC. Translating it yields CASSRQGSGYGYTF.

The chain employs TRBV20-1 and TRBJ2-5; D is unresolved. Germline CDR1 DFQATT, CDR2 SNEGSKA (reference sequence). Trimming removed 4 bases from V and 4 bases from J, with 7 bases in between. The CDR3 length is 11 residues. As DNA, the CDR3 is TGCAGTGCTAATTGGCGAGAGACCCAGTACTTC. As protein: CSANWRETQYF.

The chain couples TRBV6-6 to TRBJ1-5; D remains unclear. The CDR3 has 15 residues. The germline V and J ends were trimmed by 2 bases and 3 bases, with 11 bases remaining between them. Germline V gene data show CDR1 as MNHNY and CDR2 as SVGAGI (reference sequence). The CDR3 spells CASSYGWGNNQPQHF. In nucleotides, the CDR3 is TGTGCCAGCAGTTACGGCTGGGGTAACAATCAGCCCCAGCATTTT.

The chain has TRBV7-6 and TRBJ2-3; tentative D call: TRBD1 (6 bases). The CDR3 extends over 18 amino acids. Trimming removed 0 bases from V and 3 bases from J, with 19 bases in between. Germline lookup yields CDR1 SGHVS and CDR2 FNYEAQ. This CDR3 reads CASSLASVGRGFTDTQYF. CDR3 bases: TGTGCCAGCAGCTTAGCGTCTGTCGGCAGGGGCTTTACAGATACGCAGTATTTT.

The gene calls are TRBV7-3 and TRBJ2-1, with D perhaps given as TRBD1 or TRBD2 (5 bases each). CDR3 length equals 13 residues. Germline V gene data show CDR1 as SGHTA and CDR2 as FQGTGA. The V gene lost 5 bases and the J gene lost 9 bases, with 14 bases spanning the gap. For the CDR3, the DNA is TGTGCCAGCAGCCGAGGGACCTCAGGTGAGCAGTTCTTC. Amino acids: CASSRGTSGEQFF.

This clone was detected only once. The chain links TRBV29-1 to TRBJ2-7; a weak D match, TRBD1 (5 bases). V lost 4 bases to trimming and J lost 3 bases, with 10 bases between them. Germline V CDR1 and CDR2: SQVTM, ANQGSEA. This CDR3 contains 12 residues. CDR3 DNA sequence: TGCAGCGTTGCCCTGACAGTCTACGAGCAGTACTTC. The encoded protein is CSVALTVYEQYF.

CDR3 DNA: TGTGCCAGTATCCAGAGGACAGGGGACTACTACGAGCAGTACTTC. Encoded protein: CASIQRTGDYYEQYF. The chain has TRBV19 and TRBJ2-7; 9 bases match TRBD1. The trim removed 7 bases at V and 3 bases at J, leaving 10 bases unmatched. CDR1 is LNHDA, CDR2 SQIVND, per germline (reference sequence). The CDR3 sequence is 15 residues long.

The gene calls are TRBV5-1 and TRBJ2-3, with D possibly matching TRBD2 (6 bases). The CDR3 totals 16 residues. Trimming left V 1 base short and J 5 bases short, with 17 bases between. The germline V gene encodes CDR1 SGHRS and CDR2 YFSETQ. The CDR3: CASSLLGGLIGDTQYF. The CDR3 DNA sequence: TGCGCCAGCAGCTTGCTTGGGGGACTTATTGGAGATACGCAGTATTTT.

This sequence joins TRBV19 and TRBJ1-2, with D uncertain. The length of the CDR3 is 12 residues. Germline CDR1 is LNHDA and CDR2 is SQIVND (reference sequence). Deletions cut 1 base from V and 7 bases from J, with 7 bases between. The CDR3 DNA reads as TGTGCCAGTAGTATAGTAACGGGTGGCTACACCTTC. Residues: CASSIVTGGYTF. Looking up the rest from reference TRBV19 and TRBJ1-2 gives the full variable domain: DGGITQSPKYLFRKEGQNVTLSCEQNLNHDAMYWYRQDPGQGLRLIYYSQIVNDFQKGDIAEGYSVSREKKESFPLTVTSAQKNPTAFYLCASSIVTGGYTFGSGTRLTVV.

This chain links TRBV28 with TRBJ1-2; the D is unclear. V lost 6 bases and J 2 bases, leaving 19 bases between the germline ends. The CDR3 has 16 amino acids. In germline, CDR1 is MDHEN, CDR2 SYDVKM. CDR3 in amino acids: CASSRPLFGGNYGYTF. In DNA, the CDR3 is TGTGCCAGCAGCCGCCCCTTGTTTGGAGGGAACTATGGCTACACCTTC.

V and J are TRBV11-3 and TRBJ2-1; 10 bases line up with TRBD2. CDR1 and CDR2 from the germline V gene are SGHNT and YENEEA. This CDR3 has 16 residues. J gave up 8 bases and V 3 bases, and 10 bases lay outside the gene matches. The CDR3 region is CASSFRGLASFDEQFF. In nucleotides, the CDR3 is TGTGCCAGCAGCTTTCGGGGACTAGCGAGTTTCGATGAGCAGTTCTTC. The full variable domain, its missing parts supplied by reference TRBV11-3 and TRBJ2-1, is EAGVVQSPRYKIIEKKQPVAFWCNPISGHNTLYWYLQNLGQGPELLIRYENEEAVDDSQLPKDRFSAERLKGVDSTLKIQPAELGDSAVYLCASSFRGLASFDEQFFGPGTRLTVL.

This chain links TRBV28 with TRBJ2-2; 12 bases are shared with TRBD1. J was trimmed by 3 bases and V by 5 bases; bases with no gene match: 7. This CDR3 has 17 amino acids. Germline V gives CDR1 MDHEN, CDR2 SYDVKM. The CDR3 region has the DNA TGTGCCAGCAGTGATCCGGGACAGGGGGCTGACACCGGGGAGCTGTTTTTT. Its protein is CASSDPGQGADTGELFF.

The chain links TRBV4-3 to TRBJ2-7, with 10 positions matching TRBD2. Germline CDR1 LGHNA, CDR2 YSLEER. The CDR3 extends over 16 amino acids. Germline trimming cut 0 bases from V and 4 bases from J; bases unmatched to any gene: 6. The CDR3 bases are TGCGCCAGCAGCCAAGATCGGCTAGCGGGAGATTACGAGCAGTACTTC. This codes for CASSQDRLAGDYEQYF.